These 11 T cell receptor beta chains were sequenced from one sample in a study of OX40 agonist ivuxolimab in advanced cancers. Using immunoSEQ multiplex PCR, the repertoire was profiled, and TCRdb retains in-frame clones only, with some absent. The sample includes some 64,000 clones, about 87% seen only once; the top ten take roughly 0.66%. The sample in question was CD4+ or CD8+ T cells sorted from blood, obtained in a trial of the OX40 agonist ivuxolimab. The receptors were sampled from an adult with an advanced solid tumor such as melanoma, head and neck, liver or kidney cancer.

The J gene is TRBJ1-1, the V gene TRBV30; tentatively, D is TRBD1 (5 bases). V was shortened by 2 bases and J by 0 bases, with 10 bases between the two germline ends. Germline CDR1 reads GTSNPN; CDR2 reads SVGIG (reference sequence). The CDR3 covers 14 residues. The CDR3 DNA is TGTGCCTGGAGTTCCGACAGACTGAACACTGAAGCTTTCTTT. The encoded protein is CAWSSDRLNTEAFF.

The chain couples TRBV7-2 to TRBJ1-5; 7 nucleotides align to TRBD1. Germline lookup yields CDR1 SGHTA and CDR2 FQGNSA. This CDR3 comprises 16 residues. Losses at the gene ends were 0 bases for V and 6 bases for J; bases not matched to a gene: 8. The CDR3 region has the DNA TGTGCCAGCAGCTTAGCCTTTGGGACAGTAGGTCAGCCCCAGCATTTT. This codes for CASSLAFGTVGQPQHF.

This chain connects TRBV7-3 to TRBJ2-5, with TRBD1 as a possible D gene (5 bases). With 3 bases removed from V and 2 bases from J, the gap between germline ends came to 7 bases. In germline, CDR1 is SGHTA, CDR2 FQGTGA. CDR3 length: 13 amino acids. The CDR3 spells CASSFDSQETQYF. The CDR3 DNA reads as TGTGCCAGCAGCTTTGACAGTCAAGAGACCCAGTACTTC.

This clone is classed as medium-sized. J is TRBJ1-2 and V is TRBV30, with a tentative D call TRBD1 (5 bases). The V gene lost 4 bases and the J gene lost 2 bases, with 14 bases spanning the gap. This CDR3 spans 14 amino acids. Germline lookup yields CDR1 GTSNPN and CDR2 SVGIG (reference sequence). CDR3 protein: CAWTGQVRNYGYTF. The CDR3 nucleotides read TGTGCCTGGACGGGGCAGGTTCGGAACTATGGCTACACCTTC. The entire variable domain, with the rest obtained from reference TRBV30 and TRBJ1-2, is as follows: SQTIHQWPATLVQPVGSPLSLECTVEGTSNPNLYWYRQAAGRGLQLLFYSVGIGQISSEVPQNLSASRPQDRQFILSSKKLLLSDSGFYLCAWTGQVRNYGYTFGSGTRLTVV.

The chain has TRBV11-1 and TRBJ1-4, with 7 bases lining up with TRBD1. The CDR3 consists of 14 residues. Germline values: CDR1 SGHAT, CDR2 FQDESV (reference sequence). The junction had 6 bases not matched to a gene; V was cut back by 3 bases and J by 8 bases. The CDR3 loop reads CASSLFGTDEKLFF. The CDR3 bases are TGTGCCAGCAGCTTGTTCGGGACAGACGAAAAACTGTTTTTT.

The V and J genes are TRBV19 and TRBJ2-3, with TRBD2 identical over 11 bases. The length of the CDR3 is 15 residues. Germline CDR1 reads LNHDA; CDR2 reads SQIVND (reference sequence). The trim removed 2 bases at V and 3 bases at J, leaving 1 base unmatched. CDR3 coding DNA: TGTGCCAGTAGTATACTAGCGGGAGGAACAGATACGCAGTATTTT. It specifies CASSILAGGTDTQYF.

This chain connects TRBV7-6 to TRBJ1-4; 7 bases are a match to TRBD1. The CDR3 length is 12 residues. The V gene end was trimmed by 6 bases and the J gene end by 7 bases; junction bases not matched to a gene: 2. From germline, CDR1 is SGHVS and CDR2 FNYEAQ. Here the CDR3 DNA reads TGTGCCAGCAGACAGGGGAGTGAAAAACTGTTTTTT. Encoded protein: CASRQGSEKLFF.

J is TRBJ2-2 and V is TRBV7-9; D is perhaps TRBD1 (5 bases). The CDR3 contains 15 residues. Per germline, CDR1 SEHNR and CDR2 FQNEAQ (reference sequence). Trimming pared 5 bases from V and 0 bases from J, leaving 10 bases between. This CDR3 is CASSRRTTNTGELFF. CDR3 DNA sequence: TGTGCCAGCAGCCGCCGGACAACGAACACCGGGGAGCTGTTTTTT. Looking up the rest from reference TRBV7-9 and TRBJ2-2 gives the full variable domain: DTGVSQNPRHKITKRGQNVTFRCDPISEHNRLYWYRQTLGQGPEFLTYFQNEAQLEKSRLLSDRFSAERPKGSFSTLEIQRTEQGDSAMYLCASSRRTTNTGELFFGEGSRLTVL.

This clone was found once. This chain connects TRBV28 to TRBJ2-6; TRBD1 might be the D (5 bases). CDR3 length equals 23 residues. The germline gives CDR1 MDHEN, CDR2 SYDVKM. Trimming pared 2 bases from V and 0 bases from J, leaving 29 bases between. The CDR3 DNA reads as TGTGCCAGCAGTTTACTTCTCCGAAAATCCCACAGGTTTTCGAGCTCTGGGGCCAACGTCCTGACTTTC. This sequence encodes CASSLLLRKSHRFSSSGANVLTF.

The chain recombines TRBV7-9 with TRBJ1-4, with 9 bases aligning to TRBD1. Germline loops: CDR1 SEHNR, CDR2 FQNEAQ (reference sequence). V was pared by 3 bases and J by 7 bases, with 6 bases of the junction left unmatched. The CDR3 extends over 15 amino acids. The CDR3 region has the DNA TGTGCCAGCAGCTTCTGGGACAGGGAAGGTGAAAAACTGTTTTTT. This codes for CASSFWDREGEKLFF.

CDR3 protein: CASSGWGSGANVLTF. The CDR3 DNA reads as TGTGCCAGCAGCGGTTGGGGCTCTGGGGCCAACGTCCTGACTTTC. This chain links TRBV5-4 with TRBJ2-6; D unclear. The germline CDR1 and CDR2 sequences are SGHNT and YYREEE (reference sequence). V was pared by 4 bases and J by 0 bases, with 8 bases between. The CDR3 has 15 residues.